The clone carrying this TCR beta chain was found a few times. The antigen is unknown. This specimen comes from a study of blood T cells in healthy people across ages. Findings and limits, study-wide: In older individuals, TCR beta diversity per million T cells was lower, falling roughly linearly with age. When set beside aged donors, long-lived donors presented more naive CD4+ cells and higher diversity.

With 0 bases removed from V and 0 bases from J, the gap between germline ends came to 9 bases. Germline CDR1 MNHEY, CDR2 SVGAGI. The CDR3 runs to 16 residues. For the second PCR, which ran for about 7 to 11 cycles, a sample-barcoded 5' primer and a J-beta primer mix were used. TCRdb fed the 5' RACE reads into MiXCR, producing one record per CDR3 protein. This table holds over a million distinct CDR3 sequences, about 43% found once. This TCR was recovered from a woman between 18 and 29 years old in good health. Sequencing was done on a sample of blood. The rearrangement links TRBV6-5 to TRBJ2-4; D is undetermined. The CDR3 spells CASSYSRGLAKNIQYF. DNA for the CDR3: TGTGCCAGCAGTTACTCCCGAGGCCTAGCCAAAAACATTCAGTACTTC.